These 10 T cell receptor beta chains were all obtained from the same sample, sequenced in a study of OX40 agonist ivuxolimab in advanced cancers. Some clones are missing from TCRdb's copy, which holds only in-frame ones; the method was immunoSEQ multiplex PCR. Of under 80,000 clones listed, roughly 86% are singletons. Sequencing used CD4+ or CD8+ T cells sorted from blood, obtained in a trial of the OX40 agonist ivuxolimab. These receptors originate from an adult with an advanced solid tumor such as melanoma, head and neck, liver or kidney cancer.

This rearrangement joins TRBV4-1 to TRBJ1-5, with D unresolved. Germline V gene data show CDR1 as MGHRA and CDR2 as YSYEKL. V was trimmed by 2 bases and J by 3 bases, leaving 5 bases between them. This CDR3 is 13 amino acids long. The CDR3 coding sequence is TGCGCCAGCAGCCAAAGCTACAATCAGCCCCAGCATTTT. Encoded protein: CASSQSYNQPQHF.

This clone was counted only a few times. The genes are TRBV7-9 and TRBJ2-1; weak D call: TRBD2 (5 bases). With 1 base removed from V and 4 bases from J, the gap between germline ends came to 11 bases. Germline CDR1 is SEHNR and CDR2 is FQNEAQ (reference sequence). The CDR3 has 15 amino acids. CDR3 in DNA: TGTGCCAGCAGCTTAGGACTACCTCTTTACAATGAGCAGTTCTTC. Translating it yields CASSLGLPLYNEQFF.

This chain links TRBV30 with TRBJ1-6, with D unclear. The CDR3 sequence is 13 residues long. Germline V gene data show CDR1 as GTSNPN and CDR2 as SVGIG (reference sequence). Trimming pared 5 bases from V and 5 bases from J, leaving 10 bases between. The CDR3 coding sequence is TGTGCCTGGTTAACCACCGATAATTCACCCCTCCACTTT. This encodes CAWLTTDNSPLHF.

CDR3 amino acids: CASSFGGTYEQYF. In DNA form, the CDR3 reads TGTGCCAGCAGCTTCGGGGGAACCTACGAGCAGTACTTC. This chain uses TRBV7-8 with TRBJ2-7, with a weak D call TRBD2 (6 bases). Between the trimmed V and J ends, which lost 3 bases and 2 bases, there was a span of 8 bases. The germline V gene encodes CDR1 SGHVS and CDR2 FQNEAQ. CDR3 length: 13 residues. Full variable domain (missing parts from reference TRBV7-8 and TRBJ2-7): GAGVSQSPRYKVAKRGQDVALRCDPISGHVSLFWYQQALGQGPEFLTYFQNEAQLDKSGLPSDRFFAERPEGSVSTLKIQRTQQEDSAVYLCASSFGGTYEQYFGPGTRLTVT.

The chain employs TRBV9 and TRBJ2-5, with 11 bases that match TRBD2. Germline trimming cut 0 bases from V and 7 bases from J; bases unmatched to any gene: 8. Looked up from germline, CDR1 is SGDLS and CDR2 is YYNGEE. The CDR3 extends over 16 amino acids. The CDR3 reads CASSVGVAGGLGTQYF. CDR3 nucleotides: TGTGCCAGCAGCGTAGGGGTAGCGGGGGGGCTCGGGACCCAGTACTTC.

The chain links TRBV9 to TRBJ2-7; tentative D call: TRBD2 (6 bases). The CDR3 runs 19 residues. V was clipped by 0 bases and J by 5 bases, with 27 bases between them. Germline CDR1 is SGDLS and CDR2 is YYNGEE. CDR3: CASSVDPTLVSSVSHEQYF. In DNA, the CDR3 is TGTGCCAGCAGCGTAGACCCCACCCTCGTCTCTAGCGTGAGTCACGAGCAGTACTTC.

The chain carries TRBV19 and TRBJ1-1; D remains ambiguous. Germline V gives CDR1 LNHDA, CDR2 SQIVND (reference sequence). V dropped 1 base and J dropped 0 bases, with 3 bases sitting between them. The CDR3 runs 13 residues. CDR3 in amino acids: CASSIGVNTEAFF. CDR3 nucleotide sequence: TGTGCCAGTAGTATAGGGGTGAACACTGAAGCTTTCTTT.

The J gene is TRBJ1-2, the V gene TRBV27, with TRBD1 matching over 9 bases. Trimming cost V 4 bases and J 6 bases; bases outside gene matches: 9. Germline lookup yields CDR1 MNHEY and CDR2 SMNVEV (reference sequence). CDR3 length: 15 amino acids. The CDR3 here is CASSSPGQGRNGYTF. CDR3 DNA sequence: TGTGCCAGCAGTTCACCGGGACAGGGAAGAAATGGCTACACCTTC.

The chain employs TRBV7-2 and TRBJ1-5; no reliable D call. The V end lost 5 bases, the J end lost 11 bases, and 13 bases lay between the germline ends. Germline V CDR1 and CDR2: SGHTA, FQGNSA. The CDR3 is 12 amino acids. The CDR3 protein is CASSPSGRAQHF. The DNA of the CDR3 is TGTGCCAGCAGCCCCTCCGGGAGGGCCCAGCATTTT. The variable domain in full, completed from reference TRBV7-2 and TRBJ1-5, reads GAGVSQSPSNKVTEKGKDVELRCDPISGHTALYWYRQSLGQGLEFLIYFQGNSAPDKSGLPSDRFSAERTGGSVSTLTIQRTQQEDSAVYLCASSPSGRAQHFGDGTRLSIL.

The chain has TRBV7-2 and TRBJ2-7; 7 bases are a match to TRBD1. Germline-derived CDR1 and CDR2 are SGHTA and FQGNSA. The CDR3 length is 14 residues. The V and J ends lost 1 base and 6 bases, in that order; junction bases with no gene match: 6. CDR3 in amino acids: CASSLVGSGGEQYF. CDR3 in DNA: TGTGCCAGCAGCTTAGTAGGGTCAGGGGGCGAGCAGTACTTC.